These T cell receptor beta chains were read from a single sample in a study of blood T cell repertoires in COVID-19. The repertoire was sequenced with immunoSEQ multiplex PCR; TCRdb's copy has only in-frame clones and lacks some. The data contain almost 95,000 clones, around 72% of them singletons. The sequenced material came from peripheral blood. Source of these receptors: a woman between 55 and 75 years old in a cohort sampled during active or convalescent COVID-19. Both conserved end residues are part of each CDR3. The D gene is left open where the match is weak. Only some rows state a clone size, as once, few, many or a class for expanded clones.

TRBJ2-5 TRBD1 TRBV11-3 . CASSLGQGRRETQYF TGTGCCAGCAGCTTAGGACAGGGTCGGAGGGAGACCCAGTACTTC
TRBJ1-2 . TRBV7-3 . CASSLTMGPLGYGYTF TGTGCCAGCAGCTTAACGATGGGGCCCCTGGGCTATGGCTACACCTTC
TRBJ1-6 . TRBV5-5 . CASSLKHYNSPLHF TGTGCCAGCAGCTTGAAACATTATAATTCACCCCTCCACTTT
TRBJ1-2 . TRBV27 many CASSLFRFAGVERDYGYTF TGTGCCAGCAGTTTATTCCGTTTTGCAGGGGTGGAAAGGGACTATGGCTACACCTTC
TRBJ2-1 TRBD2 TRBV4-2 once CASSSGGRYNEQFF TGTGCCAGCAGTAGCGGGGGACGGTACAATGAGCAGTTCTTC
TRBJ1-2 TRBD1 TRBV19 . CASSRLMPGQGAPGYGYTF TGTGCCAGTAGTCGATTGATGCCGGGACAGGGGGCGCCGGGCTATGGCTACACCTTC
TRBJ2-3 . TRBV19 . CASNLRYSTDTQYF TGTGCCAGTAATCTCAGGTACTCCACAGATACGCAGTATTTT
TRBJ1-1 . TRBV7-9 . CASSLGYSRDKGIEAFF TGTGCCAGCAGCTTAGGTTACAGTAGGGACAAGGGGATTGAAGCTTTCTTT
TRBJ2-7 . TRBV10-3 . CAIGSGQSGEQYF TGTGCCATCGGCTCGGGACAATCGGGCGAGCAGTACTTC
TRBJ1-1 . TRBV7-3 . CASSLSGGTEAFF TGTGCCAGCAGCTTAAGTGGAGGCACTGAAGCTTTCTTT
TRBJ1-4 TRBD1 TRBV10-3 once CAISGTDNEKLFF TGTGCCATTAGCGGGACAGATAATGAAAAACTGTTTTTT
TRBJ2-5 . TRBV19 . CASSMAGRETQYF TGTGCCAGTAGTATGGCAGGGAGGGAGACCCAGTACTTC
TRBJ2-1 . TRBV21-1 once CASSKAGQVYNEQFF TGTGCCAGCAGCAAAGCGGGGCAGGTTTACAATGAGCAGTTCTTC
TRBJ1-4 . TRBV10-2 . CASSPGGEKLFF TGCGCCAGCAGTCCTGGGGGCGAAAAACTGTTTTTT
TRBJ1-6 TRBD1 TRBV3-1/TRBV3-2 . CASSQARGNSPLHF TGTGCCAGCAGCCAGGCCAGGGGGAATTCACCCCTCCACTTT
TRBJ1-2 . TRBV2 . CASTLVLLYGYTF TGTGCCAGCACCTTAGTTCTTCTCTATGGCTACACCTTC
TRBJ1-6 . TRBV18 . CASSYDSWSPLHF TGTGCCAGCTCCTACGACTCATGGTCACCCCTCCACTTT
TRBJ1-5 . TRBV5-1 . CASRPGLSNQPQHF TGCGCCAGCAGACCAGGGTTGAGCAATCAGCCCCAGCATTTT